The 22 T cell receptor beta chains below all came from one sample that was sequenced in a study of T-cell memory formation after mild COVID-19. TCRdb fed the 5' RACE reads into MiXCR, producing one record per CDR3 protein. Counted here are roughly 450,000 distinct CDR3 sequences, roughly 20% occurring once; the ten biggest clones make up roughly an eighth. The sample consisted of PBMCs or a T cell subset sorted from them (not recorded which). All receptors come from an adult woman who had mild COVID-19 (a few samples of this study predate the infection). Cell type and time point are not known.

The chain recombines TRBV11-3 with TRBJ2-2; 7 bases are a match to TRBD1. The CDR3 runs 15 residues. Germline V gene data show CDR1 as SGHNT and CDR2 as YENEEA. The V gene end was trimmed by 8 bases and the J gene end by 8 bases; junction bases not matched to a gene: 14. CDR3 nucleotides: TGTGCCAGCGGCCCAGACAGGGTAGGACCGGGGGAGCTGTTTTTT. Protein sequence: CASGPDRVGPGELFF.

This clonotype was recorded at least ten times. The J gene is TRBJ1-3, the V gene TRBV12-3 or TRBV12-4; D may be TRBD1 (6 bases). The CDR3 runs 14 residues. Trimming stripped 6 bases from V and 2 bases from J, with 11 bases between. CDR3 residues: CASSPTGTGNTIYF. The CDR3 nucleotides read TGTGCCAGCAGCCCTACAGGGACTGGAAACACCATATATTTT.

This clonotype was found a few times. The genes are TRBV10-3 and TRBJ2-5; TRBD1 or TRBD2 may be the D gene (5 bases each). The V end lost 11 bases, the J end lost 7 bases, and 20 bases lay between the germline ends. The germline V gene has CDR1 ENHRY and CDR2 SYGVKD. The CDR3 has 13 amino acids. The CDR3 spells CASSDGAVGTQYF. DNA of the CDR3: TGTGCCTCTTCGGACGGGGCAGTAGGGACCCAGTACTTC.

The chain recombines TRBV5-6 with TRBJ1-1; D unclear. The CDR3 is 13 residues long. Per the germline V gene, CDR1 is SGHDT and CDR2 is YYEEEE. The V and J ends lost 4 bases and 6 bases respectively, with 13 bases between them. The CDR3 coding sequence is TGTGCCAGCAGCCTTGTGGCCTACCCTGAAGCTTTCTTT. Translated: CASSLVAYPEAFF. Supplemented by reference TRBV5-6 and TRBJ1-1, the full variable domain reads DAGVTQSPTHLIKTRGQQVTLRCSPKSGHDTVSWYQQALGQGPQFIFQYYEEEERQRGNFPDRFSGHQFPNYSSELNVNALLLGDSALYLCASSLVAYPEAFFGQGTRLTVV.

This clonotype has only a few counts. The V and J genes are TRBV6-1 and TRBJ1-1, with 9 bases matching TRBD1. Germline V gene lookup returns CDR1 MNHNS and CDR2 SASEGT. The CDR3 has 14 amino acids. V shed 6 bases, J shed 5 bases, and the junction held 7 bases outside the gene matches. The CDR3 is CASSITGGLTEAFF. The CDR3 nucleotides are TGTGCCAGCAGCATAACAGGGGGCTTAACTGAAGCTTTCTTT.

This chain joins TRBV5-6 and TRBJ1-5; D is unclear. Trimming removed 3 bases at V and 8 bases at J, with 9 bases between. The CDR3 runs to 12 residues. Germline V lookup: CDR1 SGHDT, CDR2 YYEEEE. The CDR3 region has the DNA TGTGCCAGCAGCTCTCTCTCTGAGCCCCAGCATTTT. Its protein is CASSSLSEPQHF.

This clonotype has ten or more counts. The rearrangement links TRBV5-1 to TRBJ2-4; D perhaps matches TRBD2 (6 bases). V was pared by 0 bases and J by 10 bases, with 14 bases between. The CDR3 extends over 14 amino acids. Germline CDR1 and CDR2: SGHRS and YFSETQ. This CDR3 reads CASSLEEGKRIQYF. CDR3 coding DNA: TGCGCCAGCAGCTTGGAGGAGGGTAAAAGAATTCAGTACTTC.

This clonotype occurred a few times. The chain carries TRBV12-3 or TRBV12-4 and TRBJ2-7, with TRBD2 identical over 11 bases. V was clipped by 6 bases and J by 5 bases; unmatched bases: 9. The CDR3 loop spans 15 amino acids. In nucleotides, the CDR3 is TGTGCCAGCAGCCAAACTAGCGGGAGTGTCCACGAGCAGTACTTC. Amino acids: CASSQTSGSVHEQYF.

The chain joins TRBV29-1 to TRBJ2-1; D remains unclear. This CDR3 region has 17 residues. Trimming took 0 bases from V and 3 from J, leaving 18 bases between them. Germline loops: CDR1 SQVTM, CDR2 ANQGSEA. The CDR3 sequence: CSVEEGQQTLDYNEQFF. CDR3 sequence (DNA): TGCAGCGTTGAAGAAGGGCAGCAGACCCTGGACTACAATGAGCAGTTCTTC.

This clonotype was observed a handful of times. The chain recombines TRBV3-1 with TRBJ2-5; D is uncertain. With 3 bases removed from V and 7 bases from J, the gap between germline ends came to 15 bases. The CDR3 is 14 residues long. Germline CDR1 reads LGHDT; CDR2 reads YNNKEL (reference sequence). Written as DNA, the CDR3 is TGTGCCAGCAGCCAGGTCATAGGAGCCCCGACCCAGTACTTC. This encodes CASSQVIGAPTQYF.

The chain recombines TRBV7-2 with TRBJ1-6; 9 bases match TRBD1. This CDR3 is 14 amino acids long. The germline V gene encodes CDR1 SGHTA and CDR2 FQGNSA. V dropped 5 bases and J dropped 9; count of bases not matched to a gene: 5. The CDR3 spells CASSRDRVTSPLHF. The CDR3, as DNA: TGTGCCAGCAGCAGGGACAGGGTGACTTCACCCCTCCACTTT.

V and J are TRBV5-1 and TRBJ2-2, with D perhaps matching TRBD1 (6 bases). CDR3 length: 16 amino acids. V was trimmed by 4 bases and J by 4 bases, leaving 17 bases between them. Germline CDR1 SGHRS, CDR2 YFSETQ. CDR3 in DNA: TGCGCCAGCAGCACGTCTGGGCAGGGGAGCACCGGGGAGCTGTTTTTT. Protein sequence: CASSTSGQGSTGELFF.

The chain joins TRBV9 to TRBJ1-2; tentatively, D is TRBD1 (5 bases). CDR1 is SGDLS, CDR2 YYNGEE, per germline. The CDR3 length is 15 residues. Deletions cut 3 bases from V and 8 bases from J, with 20 bases between. DNA of the CDR3: TGTGCCAGCAGCGCCGCCGACAGCCCCTCTGGGGGCTACACCTTC. Translating gives CASSAADSPSGGYTF.

The J gene is TRBJ1-1, the V gene TRBV5-6; D not resolved. Per the germline V gene, CDR1 is SGHDT and CDR2 is YYEEEE. Trimming stripped 0 bases from V and 10 bases from J, with 7 bases between. The CDR3 runs to 11 residues. In DNA form, the CDR3 reads TGTGCCAGCAGCTTGGCCCTTGGAGCTTTCTTT. It specifies CASSLALGAFF.

V and J are TRBV20-1 and TRBJ1-2, with 11 bases fitting TRBD1. Germline V lookup: CDR1 DFQATT, CDR2 SNEGSKA (reference sequence). The CDR3 loop spans 14 amino acids. J lost 4 bases, V lost 3 bases, and 4 bases had no gene match. In DNA form, the CDR3 reads TGCAGTGCTAGGGGACAGGGGGTTTCCTATGGCTACACCTTC. Translation: CSARGQGVSYGYTF.

This chain joins TRBV2 and TRBJ1-1, with unresolved D. The V end lost 3 bases, the J end lost 10 bases, and 6 bases lay between the germline ends. Germline CDR1 SNHLY, CDR2 FYNNEI. This CDR3 has 10 amino acids. The CDR3 DNA reads as TGTGCCAGCAGTGACGTGGTAGCTTTCTTT. Its translation: CASSDVVAFF.

The chain combines TRBV15 with TRBJ2-7; 12 bases are a match to TRBD2. The J segment lost 2 bases and the V segment lost 3 bases, leaving 5 bases of the junction unmatched. Germline V gives CDR1 LNHNV, CDR2 YYDKDF (reference sequence). The CDR3 extends over 16 amino acids. This chain's CDR3 is CATSSRTSGNPYEQYF. As DNA, the CDR3 is TGTGCCACCAGCAGTCGGACTAGCGGGAATCCCTACGAGCAGTACTTC. The complete variable domain, with remaining parts taken from reference TRBV15 and TRBJ2-7, reads DAMVIQNPRYQVTQFGKPVTLSCSQTLNHNVMYWYQQKSSQAPKLLFHYYDKDFNNEADTPDNFQSRRPNTSFCFLDIRSPGLGDTAMYLCATSSRTSGNPYEQYFGPGTRLTVT.

This clonotype was counted between two and nine times. The genes are TRBV11-2 and TRBJ2-1, with TRBD2 matching 7 bases. The trim removed 5 bases at V and 4 bases at J, leaving 8 bases unmatched. Germline CDR1 and CDR2: SGHAT and FQNNGV. This CDR3 has 15 amino acids. CDR3 protein: CASSPAWRGYNEQFF. As DNA, the CDR3 is TGTGCCAGCAGCCCTGCATGGCGGGGGTACAATGAGCAGTTCTTC.

The V gene is TRBV6-1, the J gene TRBJ1-1; D is unclear. V was shortened by 7 bases and J by 4 bases, with 16 bases between the two germline ends. This CDR3 is built from 14 residues. Germline assignment: CDR1 MNHNS and CDR2 SASEGT. CDR3 in DNA: TGTGCCAGCACTCCCACGCTGACGGGCACTGAAGCTTTCTTT. This codes for CASTPTLTGTEAFF.

This clonotype was observed a handful of times. V gene TRBV20-1 combines with J gene TRBJ2-3, with D perhaps matching TRBD2 (7 bases). The CDR3 covers 15 residues. The germline CDR1 and CDR2 sequences are DFQATT and SNEGSKA (reference sequence). V lost 0 bases to trimming and J lost 5 bases, with 15 bases between them. This CDR3 is CSARDRGRALDTQYF. Here the CDR3 DNA reads TGCAGTGCTAGAGATAGGGGGAGGGCCCTAGATACGCAGTATTTT.

This clonotype was counted only a few times. The rearrangement links TRBV11-2 to TRBJ2-7; 14 bases map to TRBD2. This CDR3 has 16 amino acids. The germline V gene encodes CDR1 SGHAT and CDR2 FQNNGV. The junction had 11 bases not matched to a gene; V was cut back by 6 bases and J by 7 bases. The CDR3, as DNA: TGTGCCAGCAGAGGACTAGCGGGAGGCCCCCGCGGGGAGCAGTACTTC. Its translation: CASRGLAGGPRGEQYF.

This clonotype was recorded a few times. The V gene is TRBV20-1, the J gene TRBJ1-1; D unclear. Germline loops: CDR1 DFQATT, CDR2 SNEGSKA (reference sequence). The CDR3 is 15 residues long. Trimming stripped 5 bases from V and 2 bases from J, with 18 bases between. CDR3 DNA: TGCAGTGCTCTTACGGGGAGTGCCTTAAACACTGAAGCTTTCTTT. This translates into CSALTGSALNTEAFF.